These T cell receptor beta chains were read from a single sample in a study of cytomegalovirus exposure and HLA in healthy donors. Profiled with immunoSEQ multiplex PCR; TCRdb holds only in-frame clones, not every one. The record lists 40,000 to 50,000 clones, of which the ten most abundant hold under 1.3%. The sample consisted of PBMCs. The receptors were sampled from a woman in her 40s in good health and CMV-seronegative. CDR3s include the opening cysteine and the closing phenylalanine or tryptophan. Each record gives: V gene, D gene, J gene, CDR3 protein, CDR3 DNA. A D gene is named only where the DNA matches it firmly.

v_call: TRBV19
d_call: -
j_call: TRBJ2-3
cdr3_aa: CASSNRGRSTDTQYF
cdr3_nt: TGTGCCAGTAGTAATAGGGGGAGAAGCACAGATACGCAGTATTTT

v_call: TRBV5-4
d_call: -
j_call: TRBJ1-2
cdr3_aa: CASSRPTQGEYGYTF
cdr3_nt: TGTGCCAGCAGTAGACCGACTCAAGGGGAATATGGCTACACCTTC

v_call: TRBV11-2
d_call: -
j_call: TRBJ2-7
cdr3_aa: CASSMTDSVYEQYF
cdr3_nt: TGTGCCAGCAGCATGACTGACAGTGTCTACGAGCAGTACTTC

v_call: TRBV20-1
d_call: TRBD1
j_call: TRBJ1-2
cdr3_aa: CSAMTGFGYTF
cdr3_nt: TGCAGTGCTATGACAGGGTTTGGCTACACCTTC

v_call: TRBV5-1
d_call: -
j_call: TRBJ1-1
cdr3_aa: CASSLQIAGGGTEAFF
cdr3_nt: TGCGCCAGCAGCTTACAGATCGCTGGGGGAGGAACTGAAGCTTTCTTT

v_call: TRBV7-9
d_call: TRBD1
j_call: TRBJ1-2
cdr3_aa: CASSMGQTNYGYTF
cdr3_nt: TGTGCCAGCAGCATGGGACAGACAAACTATGGCTACACCTTC

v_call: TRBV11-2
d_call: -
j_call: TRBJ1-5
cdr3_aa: CASSLDFGGQPQHF
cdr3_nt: TGTGCCAGCAGCTTAGATTTCGGGGGGCAGCCCCAGCATTTT

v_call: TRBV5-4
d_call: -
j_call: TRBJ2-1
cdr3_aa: CASSLGGQLGEQFF
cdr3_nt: TGTGCCAGCAGCTTGGGGGGCCAGTTAGGTGAGCAGTTCTTC

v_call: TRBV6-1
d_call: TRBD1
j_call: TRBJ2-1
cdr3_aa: CASSARRTGVYNEQFF
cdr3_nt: TGTGCCAGCAGTGCCCGCCGGACAGGGGTCTACAATGAGCAGTTCTTC

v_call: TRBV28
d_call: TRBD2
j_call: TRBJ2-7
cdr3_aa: CASSFGASGKGQYF
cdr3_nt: TGTGCCAGCAGTTTTGGTGCTAGCGGGAAGGGGCAGTACTTC

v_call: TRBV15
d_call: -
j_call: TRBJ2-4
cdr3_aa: CATSRGSSGLPPKNIQYF
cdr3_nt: TGTGCCACCAGCAGAGGAAGTTCGGGACTGCCACCCAAAAACATTCAGTACTTC

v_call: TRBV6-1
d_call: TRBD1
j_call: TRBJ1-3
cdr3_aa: CASSASGTGIGNTIYF
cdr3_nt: TGTGCCAGCAGTGCCTCCGGGACAGGGATTGGAAACACCATATATTTT

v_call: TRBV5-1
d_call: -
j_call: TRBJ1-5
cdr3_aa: CASSLDGSLPQHF
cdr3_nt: TGCGCCAGCAGCTTGGACGGTTCTTTGCCCCAGCATTTT

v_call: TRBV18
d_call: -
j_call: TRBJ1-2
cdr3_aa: CASSPPGLNSYYTF
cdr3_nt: TGTGCCAGCTCACCACCGGGTTTGAATAGCTACTACACCTTC